This TCR beta chain is drawn from a study of memory CD4+ T cells and cytomegalovirus serostatus. The V gene end was trimmed by 3 bases and the J gene end by 8 bases; junction bases not matched to a gene: 8. Germline values: CDR1 LNHDA, CDR2 SQIVND (reference sequence). The CDR3 runs to 15 residues. The sort gate was single viable CD3+CD4+CD8-CD45RO+ cells for memory CD4+ T cells. Assay used: immunoSEQ multiplex PCR; TCRdb lists only in-frame clones, some missing. The sample holds over 60,000 clones, more than 70% seen once. Sequenced sample: memory CD4+ T cells from blood. The receptor comes from an adult in good health and CMV-seronegative. The V call is TRBV19, the J call TRBJ2-1; the match to TRBD2 covers 9 bases. CDR3 nucleotide sequence: TGTGCCAGTAGTATTACTAGCGGGTCTCGCGATGAGCAGTTCTTC. Amino acids: CASSITSGSRDEQFF. The entire variable domain, with the rest obtained from reference TRBV19 and TRBJ2-1, is as follows: DGGITQSPKYLFRKEGQNVTLSCEQNLNHDAMYWYRQDPGQGLRLIYYSQIVNDFQKGDIAEGYSVSREKKESFPLTVTSAQKNPTAFYLCASSITSGSRDEQFFGPGTRLTVL.